Listed below are T cell receptor beta chains from one sample, sequenced in a study of OX40 agonist ivuxolimab in advanced cancers. Method: immunoSEQ multiplex PCR; TCRdb's copy keeps in-frame clones and lacks some. Of tens of thousands of clones listed, 94% are singletons. Here the sequenced sample was CD4+ or CD8+ T cells sorted from blood, taken in a trial of the OX40 agonist ivuxolimab. The receptor source for this set is an adult with an advanced solid tumor such as melanoma, head and neck, liver or kidney cancer. CDR3s leave out the opening cysteine and the closing phenylalanine or tryptophan. Only some rows state a clone size, as once, few, many or a class for expanded clones.

V,length,J,size,CDR3
TRBV27,12,TRBJ2-1,.,ASSQGLAHNEQF
TRBV6-5,11,TRBJ1-1,once,ASRTGTGSRAF
TRBV7-9,14,TRBJ2-1,.,ASSPRGGSSYNEQF
TRBV5-4,13,TRBJ2-1,.,ASSLRLAGHNEQF
TRBV5-1,14,TRBJ2-1,.,ASSPAGTSGRDEQF
TRBV6-5,14,TRBJ2-7,.,ASSFNPGLAGIEQY
TRBV11-2,13,TRBJ2-5,.,ASRSDRGRQETQY
TRBV2,13,TRBJ2-2,.,ASSDRTSGTGELF
TRBV29-1,13,TRBJ2-1,.,SVDSPSGWDNEQF
TRBV6-5,12,TRBJ2-3,.,ASSSSGRADTQY
TRBV28,11,TRBJ2-7,.,ASSFDGSYEQY
TRBV19,13,TRBJ2-5,.,ASSVGLAGVETQY
TRBV19,13,TRBJ2-7,.,ASSIAGGSSYEQY
TRBV29-1,12,TRBJ2-5,once,SVPVTGGVETQY
TRBV4-1,11,TRBJ2-3,once,ASSQSRGDTQY
TRBV7-2,13,TRBJ2-7,.,ASSLVAGASGEQY
TRBV14,13,TRBJ2-7,.,ASSLLGLPVYEQY
TRBV7-2,10,TRBJ1-2,.,ASSTGRNGYT
TRBV30,10,TRBJ1-2,.,ACGQGHYGYT
TRBV7-9,10,.,.,AWGQGAYEQY
TRBV2,13,TRBJ2-5,.,ASSDGTTTQETQY
TRBV2,16,TRBJ2-7,.,ASSEYMGREDRVYEQY
TRBV4-3,13,TRBJ2-7,.,ASSQDSSATYEQY
TRBV6-5,10,TRBJ2-1,.,ASGNSYNEQF
TRBV27,13,TRBJ1-5,once,ASSSGTVSNQPQH
TRBV15,14,TRBJ2-3,.,ATSREHLAGDDTQY